One T cell receptor (beta chain) is described in this entry. Per the germline V gene, CDR1 is MNHEY and CDR2 is SMNVEV (reference sequence). Trimming removed 2 bases at V and 8 bases at J, with 15 bases between. The CDR3 is 14 residues long. The source of the sample is a study of T cell changes during pregnancy in multiple sclerosis. TCRdb's table, derived via immunoSEQ multiplex PCR, lists solely in-frame clones and lacks some. The sample comprises 55,000 to 80,000 clones, 90% to 95% of which are singletons, and 2.5% to 4% rests with the top ten. J is TRBJ1-2 and V is TRBV27; possibly TRBD1 for D (6 bases). The sequencing used CD8+ T cells from peripheral blood mononuclear cells, collected in the second trimester of pregnancy. The sequence was obtained from a female donor with multiple sclerosis, enrolled in a pregnancy study. CDR3 amino acids: CASSLGGGQRGYTF. The CDR3 region has the DNA TGTGCCAGCAGTTTAGGGGGGGGCCAACGCGGCTACACCTTC.